This TCR beta chain was retrieved from a study of shared clonotypes between healthy human individuals. Study-wide points: Large sequencing depth failed to make sorted-subset sequencing complete, rarefaction showed.

Genomic DNA (from each subset) was split evenly across several immunoSEQ plates. Data came from immunoSEQ multiplex PCR; TCRdb stores just in-frame clones and leaves some out. The table lists about 2.4 million clones, roughly 93% of them singletons, with about 0.34% in the top ten. With regard to this clone: The antigen is undetermined.

This CDR3 comprises 14 residues. Germline V gives CDR1 SGHAT, CDR2 FQNNGV. Trimming took 5 bases from V and 3 from J, leaving 14 bases between them. The chain uses TRBV11-2 and TRBJ2-7; D call uncertain. Specimen: naive CD4+ T cells from PBMCs. Subset meaning: CD45RA+ positively selected. The TCR was taken from a man aged 18 to 30 in good health. Some clones in this sample may be carry-over from other donors' samples. CDR3 DNA: TGTGCCAGCAGCACCACAGCTATCTTCTACGAGCAGTACTTC. Translated: CASSTTAIFYEQYF.